The clone carrying this T cell receptor beta chain has at least ten counts. The target antigen is unknown. A single record per CDR3 protein comes from TCRdb applying MiXCR to the reads. The table lists hundreds of thousands of distinct CDR3 sequences, around 11% of them singletons. The CDR3 has 15 amino acids. Losses at the gene ends were 1 base for V and 10 bases for J; bases not matched to a gene: 11. The source of the sample is a study of T cell repertoires in cytomegalovirus infection. At the level of the study: CMV infection plus the matching HLA type was flagged by public TCR beta signatures. Study results and limitations: Identification of carriers of CMV plus the relevant HLA was performed using cumulative public TCR beta family frequency. HLA-C-restricted CMV-specific TCR beta clonotypes were dominant in the ex vivo response.

The receptor comes from a human donor in good health (CMV status not recorded). Some clones in this sample may be carry-over from other donors' samples. The chain links TRBV12-3 or TRBV12-4 to TRBJ1-1; 8 bases map to TRBD1. Sequenced sample: PBMCs. The CDR3 DNA follows: TGTGCCAGCAGTTTAGGGACAGGGATCGTTACCTCAGCTTTCTTT. Its translation is CASSLGTGIVTSAFF.